The next 15 T cell receptor beta chains were all read from a single sample in a study of cytomegalovirus exposure and HLA in healthy donors. The PCR contained 60 Vbeta and 13 Jbeta primers. Produced via immunoSEQ multiplex PCR; TCRdb's table is partial and in-frame only. The sample includes 90,000 or so clones, roughly 74% seen only once; the top ten take roughly a sixth. Sequenced material: PBMCs. The receptor source for this set is a woman under 30 in good health and CMV-seropositive.

This chain joins TRBV28 and TRBJ2-2; weak D call: TRBD2 (6 bases). Germline CDR1 is MDHEN and CDR2 is SYDVKM. Trimming removed 10 bases at V and 7 bases at J, with 19 bases between. The CDR3 has 14 amino acids. The CDR3 sequence is CAIPAGPGSGELFF. The CDR3 DNA reads TGTGCCATCCCGGCGGGGCCGGGTAGCGGGGAGCTGTTTTTT.

This chain joins TRBV19 and TRBJ1-2, with D perhaps matching TRBD1 (6 bases). Trimming pared 4 bases from V and 0 bases from J, leaving 18 bases between. This CDR3 contains 17 residues. Germline V gives CDR1 LNHDA, CDR2 SQIVND (reference sequence). The DNA for the CDR3 is TGTGCCAGTAGTAAGCCCCAGGGGAGTTTGGCTAACTATGGCTACACCTTC. Amino acids: CASSKPQGSLANYGYTF.

The genes are TRBV5-8 and TRBJ1-2; 9 nucleotides agree with TRBD1. The CDR3 extends over 18 amino acids. J gave up 4 bases and V 3 bases, and 16 bases lay outside the gene matches. Germline loops: CDR1 SGHTS, CDR2 YDEGEE. The CDR3 DNA sequence: TGTGCCAGCAGCTCGAAGGGACAGGGAACTAGGTTGGGCTATGGCTACACCTTC. This gives the protein CASSSKGQGTRLGYGYTF.

V is TRBV28 and J is TRBJ1-1; D not certain. This CDR3 has 11 amino acids. With 7 bases removed from V and 7 bases from J, the gap between germline ends came to 10 bases. Germline CDR1 is MDHEN and CDR2 is SYDVKM. The CDR3 is CASTNKYEAFF. In nucleotides, the CDR3 is TGTGCCAGCACCAACAAATATGAAGCTTTCTTT.

The CDR3 DNA sequence: TGTGCCAGTAGTATAGATTGGGCGAGTCAGACCCAGTACTTC. Its protein is CASSIDWASQTQYF. The chain joins TRBV19 to TRBJ2-5; D gene ambiguous. This CDR3 has 14 residues. Trimming pared 0 bases from V and 6 bases from J, leaving 11 bases between. The germline CDR1 and CDR2 sequences are LNHDA and SQIVND (reference sequence).

The chain recombines TRBV6-5 with TRBJ2-7; D is perhaps TRBD2 (5 bases). V lost 2 bases, J lost 3 bases, and 8 bases lay in between. Per the germline V gene, CDR1 is MNHEY and CDR2 is SVGAGI. This CDR3 is built from 13 residues. The DNA of the CDR3 is TGTGCCAGCAGTTACCGGGGAAACTACGAGCAGTACTTC. It specifies CASSYRGNYEQYF.

There are a few counts of this clone. The gene calls are TRBV30 and TRBJ2-3; 8 nucleotides agree with TRBD2. The CDR3 has 14 amino acids. Germline V lookup: CDR1 GTSNPN, CDR2 SVGIG (reference sequence). V trimming: 8 bases; J trimming: 2 bases; junction bases outside the gene matches: 9. The CDR3 DNA reads as TGTGCCAACCGCCTAGCGGGCCCCACAGATACGCAGTATTTT. Its protein is CANRLAGPTDTQYF.

V is TRBV7-9 and J is TRBJ2-3; TRBD2 matches at 7 bases. With 4 bases clipped from V and 2 bases from J, the junction kept 9 bases outside the gene matches. This CDR3 has 16 amino acids. CDR1 and CDR2 (germline): SEHNR, FQNEAQ (reference sequence). CDR3 DNA sequence: TGTGCCAGCAGCTCCGACCTACTAGCGTACACAGATACGCAGTATTTT. Translating gives CASSSDLLAYTDTQYF.

For this clone: Its ends do not fully match the called genes, so a read error is possible. This chain uses TRBV4-3 with TRBJ2-2; TRBD2 matches 16 bases. CDR3 size: 17 residues. Germline V gene sequence: CDR1 LGHNA, CDR2 YSLEER. The CDR3 loop is CASSLGLAGGNPGELFF. The CDR3 DNA is TGCGCCAGCAGCCTGGGACTAGCGGGGGGGAACCCCGGGGAGCTGTTTTTT.

The chain is built from TRBV19 and TRBJ2-3; perhaps TRBD1 as D (6 bases). V dropped 5 bases and J dropped 4 bases, with 16 bases sitting between them. Germline V gives CDR1 LNHDA, CDR2 SQIVND (reference sequence). This CDR3 is 15 amino acids long. CDR3 coding DNA: TGTGCCAGTAGTCTCAACAGGGTAGCATCAGATACGCAGTATTTT. Amino acid sequence: CASSLNRVASDTQYF.

This chain joins TRBV2 and TRBJ2-1; 11 bases line up with TRBD1. The CDR3 length is 14 residues. CDR1 SNHLY and CDR2 FYNNEI come from the germline V gene. V was clipped by 10 bases and J by 7 bases; unmatched bases: 9. CDR3 nucleotides: TGTGCCATTGCCGGGACAGGGGGTGTTAATGAGCAGTTCTTC. The encoded protein is CAIAGTGGVNEQFF.

The chain couples TRBV6-1 to TRBJ1-2; no firm D call. CDR1 and CDR2 from the germline V gene are MNHNS and SASEGT. The CDR3 covers 14 residues. Trimming cost V 1 base and J 5 bases, with 11 bases left between them. The CDR3 is CASSEVEQFYGYTF. CDR3 nucleotides: TGTGCCAGCAGTGAAGTAGAACAGTTTTATGGCTACACCTTC.

The V and J genes are TRBV7-2 and TRBJ2-5, with TRBD2 identical over 11 bases. The length of the CDR3 is 16 residues. V dropped 1 base and J dropped 5; count of bases not matched to a gene: 6. From germline, CDR1 is SGHTA and CDR2 FQGNSA. The CDR3 DNA sequence: TGTGCCAGCAGCTTAGTGACCAGGACTAGCGGGGAGACCCAGTACTTC. Translated, it gives CASSLVTRTSGETQYF.

This clone has a handful of counts. This chain uses TRBV20-1 with TRBJ2-1, with TRBD1 matching 11 bases. This CDR3 is built from 11 residues. Looked up from germline, CDR1 is DFQATT and CDR2 is SNEGSKA (reference sequence). V lost 5 bases, J lost 12 bases, and 3 bases stayed unmatched. The CDR3 nucleotides are TGCAGTGCTTCCGGGACAGGGGGGCAGTTCTTC. Protein sequence: CSASGTGGQFF.

This rearrangement joins TRBV7-8 to TRBJ2-6; 8 bases match TRBD1. CDR1 and CDR2 (germline): SGHVS, FQNEAQ. Germline trimming cut 4 bases from V and 4 bases from J; bases unmatched to any gene: 6. This CDR3 region has 16 residues. CDR3 nucleotides: TGTGCCAGCAGCTCCGGACAGGGTAGCGGGGCCAACGTCCTGACTTTC. Translation: CASSSGQGSGANVLTF.